Listed here are 32 T cell receptor beta chains from one sample, sequenced in a study of blood T cell repertoires in COVID-19. This table comes from immunoSEQ multiplex PCR, and its TCRdb copy is limited to in-frame clones, with some not included. The table shows about 130,000 clones, with about 80% occurring only once. Sequencing used peripheral blood. All receptors come from a woman in her forties or fifties with acute or convalescent COVID-19.

This sequence joins TRBV28 and TRBJ2-7; TRBD1 agrees at 12 bases. The V segment lost 1 base and the J segment 5 bases; nucleotides outside the gene matches: 9. The CDR3 covers 17 residues. Germline values: CDR1 MDHEN, CDR2 SYDVKM. CDR3 region: CASSLFMGQGAVDEQYF. The CDR3 DNA reads as TGTGCCAGCAGTTTATTTATGGGACAGGGGGCGGTCGACGAGCAGTACTTC.

The chain employs TRBV4-1 and TRBJ2-2; the match to TRBD1 covers 7 bases. Per germline, CDR1 MGHRA and CDR2 YSYEKL. The CDR3 totals 15 residues. V lost 7 bases to trimming and J lost 0 bases; unmatched junction nucleotides: 5. CDR3 residues: CASTRQGTNTGELFF. The CDR3 DNA reads TGCGCCAGCACGCGACAGGGCACGAACACCGGGGAGCTGTTTTTT.

The V and J genes are TRBV6-5 and TRBJ2-1, with unresolved D. Trimming took off 0 bases at V and 2 bases at J, with 8 bases between the two ends. Germline V gene sequence: CDR1 MNHEY, CDR2 SVGAGI. The CDR3 is made up of 15 amino acids. The chain's CDR3 is CASSYSSSAYNEQFF. The CDR3 DNA reads TGTGCCAGCAGTTACTCCTCTTCGGCCTACAATGAGCAGTTCTTC.

This rearrangement joins TRBV27 to TRBJ1-6, with a possible D match to TRBD1 (5 bases). Germline values: CDR1 MNHEY, CDR2 SMNVEV (reference sequence). V dropped 4 bases and J dropped 9 bases, with 16 bases sitting between them. The CDR3 sequence is 15 residues long. CDR3 bases: TGTGCCAGCAGTTCTTTTCGGAGTCAGGGTTCACCCCTCCACTTT. It encodes CASSSFRSQGSPLHF.

This sequence joins TRBV2 and TRBJ1-5; D remains ambiguous. Germline CDR1 is SNHLY and CDR2 is FYNNEI. The V end was cut by 6 bases, the J end by 0 bases, with 9 bases between. CDR3 length: 14 residues. The DNA for the CDR3 is TGTGCCAGCAGCTCTGGTAGTAGCAATCAGCCCCAGCATTTT. Amino acid sequence: CASSSGSSNQPQHF. The full variable domain, in which reference TRBV2 and TRBJ1-5 provide the parts outside the CDR3, is EPEVTQTPSHQVTQMGQEVILRCVPISNHLYFYWYRQILGQKVEFLVSFYNNEISEKSEIFDDQFSVERPDGSNFTLKIRSTKLEDSAMYFCASSSGSSNQPQHFGDGTRLSIL.

The V and J genes are TRBV11-3 and TRBJ1-3; D is ambiguous. The CDR3 has 13 amino acids. Trimming removed 5 bases from V and 4 bases from J, with 9 bases in between. The germline gives CDR1 SGHNT, CDR2 YENEEA. The CDR3 DNA reads TGTGCCAGCAGCCGGGAGAGAGGAAACACCATATATTTT. Translation: CASSRERGNTIYF.

V is TRBV4-2 and J is TRBJ1-5; D call uncertain. Trimming removed 5 bases at V and 6 bases at J, with 11 bases between. Germline CDR1 LGHNA, CDR2 YNFKEQ. This CDR3 spans 13 amino acids. This CDR3 is CASSGERAQPQHF. In DNA, the CDR3 is TGTGCCAGCAGCGGAGAGAGGGCTCAGCCCCAGCATTTT.

The chain is built from TRBV15 and TRBJ1-2, with TRBD1 matching over 10 bases. There are 15 residues in the CDR3. Germline V gene sequence: CDR1 LNHNV, CDR2 YYDKDF (reference sequence). J lost 8 bases, V lost 3 bases, and 9 bases had no gene match. CDR3 sequence: CATSRGRDRGKGYTF. As DNA, the CDR3 is TGTGCCACCAGCAGGGGCCGGGACAGGGGAAAAGGCTACACCTTC.

The rearrangement uses TRBV6-6 and TRBJ2-7; D is perhaps TRBD1 (6 bases). The CDR3 runs 13 residues. The V gene lost 5 bases and the J gene lost 3 bases, with 11 bases spanning the gap. Germline V gene lookup returns CDR1 MNHNY and CDR2 SVGAGI (reference sequence). This chain's CDR3 is CASSTTGRYEQYF. CDR3 nucleotides: TGTGCCAGCAGTACGACAGGCCGCTACGAGCAGTACTTC.

The chain carries TRBV18 and TRBJ2-7, with TRBD1 identical over 9 bases. Germline CDR1 is KGHSH and CDR2 is LQKENI. The CDR3 totals 15 residues. The ends lost 5 bases at V and 4 bases at J; junction bases unmatched: 9. The CDR3 DNA follows: TGTGCCAGCTCAACACTTCCGGACAGGGGTTACGAGCAGTACTTC. Encoded protein: CASSTLPDRGYEQYF.

Details on this clone: The germline gene is not matched at one end of the junction; a read error may be the cause. The chain recombines TRBV12-5 with TRBJ1-2, with 8 bases that match TRBD1. Germline V gene sequence: CDR1 LGHNT, CDR2 FRNRAP. This CDR3 has 11 amino acids. The CDR3 bases are TGTGCTTGTGGACAGGGATATGGCTACACCTTC. Protein product: CACGQGYGYTF.

This clone came up a few times. The chain carries TRBV5-8 and TRBJ2-5; 10 nucleotides agree with TRBD2. Germline trimming cut 5 bases from V and 2 bases from J; bases unmatched to any gene: 6. CDR3 length: 15 residues. Germline V gene lookup returns CDR1 SGHTS and CDR2 YDEGEE. CDR3 coding DNA: TGTGCCAGCAGACCCGGGACTAGCGTACAAGAGACCCAGTACTTC. The encoded protein is CASRPGTSVQETQYF.

J is TRBJ2-2 and V is TRBV4-2; TRBD2 matches 11 bases. The CDR3 is 17 amino acids. Germline assignment: CDR1 LGHNA and CDR2 YNFKEQ. V gave up 0 bases and J gave up 8 bases; unmatched junction bases: 8. The CDR3 spells CASSQDSLAGGPGELFF. The CDR3 nucleotides read TGTGCCAGCAGCCAAGACAGTCTAGCGGGGGGCCCGGGGGAGCTGTTTTTT.

CDR3 sequence (DNA): TGTGCCAGCAGGTGGACTAGCGGGTGGGTAGATACGCAGTATTTT. The encoded protein is CASRWTSGWVDTQYF. The rearrangement links TRBV6-5 to TRBJ2-3, with 11 bases aligning to TRBD2. Germline V lookup: CDR1 MNHEY, CDR2 SVGAGI. The CDR3 contains 15 residues. V lost 6 bases to trimming and J lost 5 bases; unmatched junction nucleotides: 7.

The chain links TRBV28 to TRBJ1-2; D is undetermined. Trimming removed 7 bases at V and 4 bases at J, with 25 bases between. CDR3 length: 17 amino acids. CDR1 is MDHEN and CDR2 is SYDVKM in the germline V gene. The CDR3 DNA sequence: TGTGCCAGCAAGTTTAGGGATTTGGGAGAATACTCCTATGGCTACACCTTC. It specifies CASKFRDLGEYSYGYTF.

This clone has only one observation. The chain joins TRBV6-6 to TRBJ1-6; TRBD1 is a possible D gene (6 bases). V shed 5 bases and J shed 6 bases, with 17 bases lying between them. The CDR3 consists of 16 residues. CDR1 MNHNY and CDR2 SVGAGI come from the germline V gene (reference sequence). CDR3 loop: CASSRQVGGRNSPLHF. In nucleotides, the CDR3 is TGTGCCAGCAGTCGACAGGTAGGGGGACGTAATTCACCCCTCCACTTT.

The chain has TRBV5-1 and TRBJ2-6; D is unresolved. This CDR3 comprises 15 residues. Germline V CDR1 and CDR2: SGHRS, YFSETQ. V was shortened by 3 bases and J by 0 bases, with 7 bases between the two germline ends. The CDR3 DNA reads TGCGCCAGCAGCTCGTCCTTCTCTGGGGCCAACGTCCTGACTTTC. Protein product: CASSSSFSGANVLTF. Drawing the rest from reference TRBV5-1 and TRBJ2-6, the complete variable domain is KAGVTQTPRYLIKTRGQQVTLSCSPISGHRSVSWYQQTPGQGLQFLFEYFSETQRNKGNFPGRFSGRQFSNSRSEMNVSTLELGDSALYLCASSSSFSGANVLTFGAGSRLTVL.

The chain carries TRBV19 and TRBJ1-1, with 9 bases identical to TRBD1. The germline V gene encodes CDR1 LNHDA and CDR2 SQIVND (reference sequence). The V segment lost 4 bases and the J segment 3 bases; nucleotides outside the gene matches: 3. The CDR3 is 14 amino acids. CDR3 sequence (DNA): TGTGCCAGTAGTACCCGACAGGGGGACACTGAAGCTTTCTTT. The encoded protein is CASSTRQGDTEAFF.

This sequence joins TRBV2 and TRBJ1-5; 7 bases match TRBD1. J lost 0 bases, V lost 6 bases, and 11 bases had no gene match. The CDR3 totals 17 residues. The germline CDR1 and CDR2 sequences are SNHLY and FYNNEI. The CDR3 here is CASRLRDSEYSNQPQHF. The DNA for the CDR3 is TGTGCCAGCAGGCTCCGGGACAGTGAATATAGCAATCAGCCCCAGCATTTT. Full variable domain (missing parts from reference TRBV2 and TRBJ1-5): EPEVTQTPSHQVTQMGQEVILRCVPISNHLYFYWYRQILGQKVEFLVSFYNNEISEKSEIFDDQFSVERPDGSNFTLKIRSTKLEDSAMYFCASRLRDSEYSNQPQHFGDGTRLSIL.

V usage is TRBV5-1 and J usage is TRBJ2-2; 10 bases match TRBD2. J was trimmed by 5 bases and V by 3 bases; bases with no gene match: 13. The CDR3 sequence is 18 residues long. Germline V gives CDR1 SGHRS, CDR2 YFSETQ. CDR3 loop: CASSSRPIAGGPTGELFF. Here the CDR3 DNA reads TGCGCCAGCAGCTCCCGGCCTATAGCGGGGGGTCCTACCGGGGAGCTGTTTTTT.

The chain combines TRBV6-1 with TRBJ1-6; perhaps TRBD1 as D (5 bases). This CDR3 is 15 amino acids long. The ends were cut back, 1 base at V and 7 bases at J, with 11 bases in the middle. Germline CDR1 reads MNHNS; CDR2 reads SASEGT. The CDR3: CASSEVDRTNSPLHF. The CDR3 nucleotides are TGTGCCAGCAGTGAAGTTGACAGAACGAATTCACCCCTCCACTTT.

The genes are TRBV7-2 and TRBJ1-1; 7 bases line up with TRBD1. J was trimmed by 6 bases and V by 8 bases; bases with no gene match: 6. Germline CDR1 reads SGHTA; CDR2 reads FQGNSA. The CDR3 has 12 amino acids. CDR3 in amino acids: CASGTVIPEAFF. CDR3 coding DNA: TGTGCCAGCGGGACAGTTATACCTGAAGCTTTCTTT.

The chain couples TRBV15 to TRBJ1-5; D is ambiguous. Trimming took 5 bases from V and 3 from J, leaving 20 bases between them. Germline loops: CDR1 LNHNV, CDR2 YYDKDF (reference sequence). The CDR3 consists of 17 residues. The CDR3 nucleotides read TGTGCCACCAGCTTCGAGACTGGCCGGGTTCTCAATCAGCCCCAGCATTTT. Its protein product is CATSFETGRVLNQPQHF.

This clone was recorded once. CDR3 DNA sequence: TGTGCCAGCAGTCTTGGGGCATCAGAAGTGCAGTACTTC. It codes for CASSLGASEVQYF. V and J are TRBV12-3 or TRBV12-4 and TRBJ2-7; a possible D gene is TRBD1 (5 bases). V was cut by 5 bases and J by 9 bases, with 17 bases left in between. CDR3 length equals 13 residues.

This sequence joins TRBV4-1 and TRBJ1-6, with D tentatively TRBD1 (5 bases). Germline CDR1 MGHRA, CDR2 YSYEKL. Trimming left V 2 bases short and J 10 bases short, with 18 bases between. There are 16 residues in the CDR3. Here the CDR3 DNA reads TGCGCCAGCAGCCAACCTCTCCCGGGACTTAGCTCACCCCTCCACTTT. This codes for CASSQPLPGLSSPLHF.

This chain connects TRBV19 to TRBJ1-1, with D perhaps TRBD1 (5 bases). V gave up 6 bases and J gave up 1 base, with 12 bases separating them. Germline CDR1 LNHDA, CDR2 SQIVND (reference sequence). CDR3 length equals 14 residues. CDR3 residues: CASSGGTRNTEAFF. In DNA form, the CDR3 reads TGTGCCAGTAGCGGCGGGACGCGGAACACTGAAGCTTTCTTT.

Notes on this clone: In the same sample, other DNA sequences code for this CDR3. This chain joins TRBV6-6 and TRBJ1-1, with TRBD1 as a possible D gene (5 bases). The CDR3 totals 14 residues. V lost 2 bases and J 5 bases, leaving 12 bases between the germline ends. Germline CDR1 is MNHNY and CDR2 is SVGAGI (reference sequence). The CDR3 region has the DNA TGTGCCAGCAGTTACAGGCAGGGTGGGACTGAAGCTTTCTTT. This sequence encodes CASSYRQGGTEAFF.

This sequence joins TRBV6-1 and TRBJ2-6; 10 bases are shared with TRBD1. This CDR3 has 17 amino acids. The V segment lost 2 bases and the J segment 0 bases; nucleotides outside the gene matches: 1. CDR1 MNHNS and CDR2 SASEGT come from the germline V gene. The CDR3 nucleotides are TGTGCCAGCAGTGAATGGGACAGGGGCTCTGGGGCCAACGTCCTGACTTTC. This sequence encodes CASSEWDRGSGANVLTF.

V is TRBV5-1 and J is TRBJ1-1; no firm D call. The CDR3 spans 12 residues. The V end was cut by 0 bases, the J end by 3 bases, with 3 bases between. The V gene's germline CDR1 is SGHRS and CDR2 YFSETQ. CDR3 sequence reads: CASSLADTEAFF. For the CDR3, the DNA is TGCGCCAGCAGCTTGGCTGACACTGAAGCTTTCTTT.

With respect to this clone: This same CDR3 is encoded by further DNA sequences in the sample. V gene TRBV9 combines with J gene TRBJ2-7; D is perhaps TRBD2 (5 bases). CDR3 length: 13 residues. Trimming took 4 bases from V and 3 from J, leaving 11 bases between them. The V gene's germline CDR1 is SGDLS and CDR2 YYNGEE. The chain's CDR3 is CASSPGLFYEQYF. CDR3 nucleotides: TGTGCCAGCAGCCCCGGACTCTTCTACGAGCAGTACTTC.

This clone was seen only a few times. The chain couples TRBV6-1 to TRBJ1-2; TRBD1 agrees at 7 bases. The V gene's germline CDR1 is MNHNS and CDR2 SASEGT. The ends lost 6 bases at V and 7 bases at J; junction bases unmatched: 5. CDR3 length equals 12 residues. CDR3 loop: CASSPGGPGYTF. The CDR3 nucleotides are TGTGCCAGCAGCCCAGGGGGGCCTGGCTACACCTTC.

This clone was seen only once. V usage is TRBV6-5 and J usage is TRBJ1-6; 8 bases are a match to TRBD1. Germline values: CDR1 MNHEY, CDR2 SVGAGI. The J segment lost 10 bases and the V segment lost 2 bases, leaving 4 bases of the junction unmatched. The CDR3 runs to 14 residues. The CDR3 nucleotides read TGTGCCAGCAGTTACGACAGGGGAGGATCACCCCTCCACTTT. Translation gives CASSYDRGGSPLHF.